This is a list of T cell receptor beta chains from one sample in a study of monozygotic twins with inflammatory bowel disease. TCRdb re-called the 5' RACE reads, yielding one record per CDR3 amino acid sequence without DNA. Its clone listing holds some 100,000 distinct CDR3 sequences. Specimen: blood. These receptors originate from a human donor with ulcerative colitis or Crohn's disease, or a healthy co-twin of an affected twin (not recorded which). Each CDR3 is given with its conserved first and last residue.

J | V | CDR3
TRBJ2-7 | TRBV11-2 | CASSPFGYPYEQYF
TRBJ2-7 | TRBV7-9 | CASSSAGLALVEQYF
TRBJ2-5 | TRBV9 | CASSAHIAPAETQYF
TRBJ1-2 | TRBV27 | CASSFWDSNLSSYGYTF
TRBJ1-3 | TRBV12-3/TRBV12-4 | CASSFWGNTIYF
TRBJ2-1 | TRBV18 | CASSPPRAGGSYSNEQFF
TRBJ2-7 | TRBV29-1 | CSGGTHPYEQYF
TRBJ2-3 | TRBV5-4 | CASSWDYQNTDTQYF
TRBJ1-5 | TRBV6-1 | CASSEVTQIKPQHF
TRBJ2-5 | TRBV18 | CANSPGRQGGQETQYF
TRBJ1-2 | TRBV29-1 | CSVAKGTDYGYTF
TRBJ2-7 | TRBV20-1 | CSAPLTSRHEQYF
TRBJ2-7 | TRBV7-6 | CASGSRPDYEQYF
TRBJ2-5 | TRBV9 | CASSDSAQETQYF
TRBJ1-2 | TRBV12-3/TRBV12-4 | CASRAVGTYGYTF
TRBJ2-7 | TRBV12-3/TRBV12-4 | CASSLGQGAGYEQYF
TRBJ2-1 | TRBV20-1 | CSASDTSGTRRDEQFF
TRBJ2-3 | TRBV12-3/TRBV12-4 | CASSLAGEVSNTQYF
TRBJ2-7 | TRBV27 | CASARGQTFYEQYF
TRBJ2-7 | TRBV28 | CASSLIRDEQYF
TRBJ2-3 | TRBV4-3 | CASSPSGRVRTDTQYF
TRBJ2-7 | TRBV18 | CASSPTVSYEQYF
TRBJ2-5 | TRBV29-1 | CSVEEGWQETQYF
TRBJ2-1 | TRBV5-6 | CASSLPGDWSSYNEQFF
TRBJ2-7 | TRBV19 | CASTRDRGSEQYF
TRBJ2-7 | TRBV4-1 | CASSLDRAVSYEQYF
TRBJ2-7 | TRBV28 | CASSLSRDSSYEQYF
TRBJ1-5 | TRBV19 | CASSTDTDNQPQHF
TRBJ2-3 | TRBV7-8 | CASSLSGPTDTQYF
TRBJ2-1 | TRBV29-1 | CSAPGLAGYNEQFF
TRBJ2-5 | TRBV4-2 | CASSQDPGGGQDQETQYF
TRBJ1-4 | TRBV2 | CASGGVIRYEKLFF
TRBJ1-6 | TRBV5-6 | CASSLWLWSRDSPLHF
TRBJ2-1 | TRBV7-2 | CASSFSLAESVSYNEQFF
TRBJ1-5 | TRBV6-1 | CASSEALQGLGAAQHF
TRBJ1-2 | TRBV12-3/TRBV12-4 | CASSFSVGRIYGYTF
TRBJ1-2 | TRBV7-2 | CASSEGQPIPSGYTF
TRBJ2-1 | TRBV2 | CASTPTSGAYNEQFF
TRBJ2-7 | TRBV5-1 | CASSSQGGAYEQYF
TRBJ1-3 | TRBV7-2 | CASSLARSNTIYF
TRBJ1-5 | TRBV10-2 | CASSEGGGWLGNQPQHF
TRBJ1-2 | TRBV29-1 | CSVETDPGHRGGYTF
TRBJ1-6 | TRBV25-1 | CASSGRTSQSSYNSPLHF
TRBJ2-1 | TRBV4-3 | CASSHGQLGSYNEQFF
TRBJ2-3 | TRBV15 | CATSRDLGEADSGTDTQYF
TRBJ2-7 | TRBV5-1 | CASTWGDGYEQYF
TRBJ2-7 | TRBV28 | CASVASGGSYEQYF
TRBJ2-7 | TRBV12-3/TRBV12-4 | CASSFIRIPPSEQYF